This TCR beta chain originates from a study of blood T cell repertoires in COVID-19. Across the study: Sites in the United States, Italy and Spain provided acute and convalescent COVID-19 samples. In each case, the material was cDNA or gDNA derived from T cells, B-cell-depleted T cells, or PBMCs.

Trimming pared 0 bases from V and 3 bases from J, leaving 15 bases between. In germline, CDR1 is LGHDT, CDR2 YNNKEL (reference sequence). This CDR3 has 16 amino acids. Methods used by the authors: Reference gene primer amplification yielded estimated nucleated cell counts. Only in-frame clones appear in the TCRdb table, and some are missing; sequencing was by immunoSEQ multiplex PCR. D and trimming were read from the DNA, whereas the V and J calls and clone size are those reported in that table. The data show approximately 89,000 clones, around 92% seen once. Sequencing used peripheral blood. The J gene is TRBJ2-7, the V gene TRBV3-1 (or the pseudogene TRBV3-2); no clear D gene. The source of this sequence is a woman in her sixties or seventies with active COVID-19. The CDR3 DNA reads TGTGCCAGCAGCCAAGATACCGGCAGGTCAGACTACGAGCAGTACTTC. Its protein product is CASSQDTGRSDYEQYF.